This T cell receptor beta chain comes out of a study of blood T cells in healthy people across ages. Study conclusions and caveats: Roughly linearly, TCR beta diversity per million T cells fell as age increased.

A sample-barcoded 5' primer and a J-beta primer mix were used in a second PCR of roughly 6 to 11 cycles. Using its own MiXCR run on the 5' RACE reads, TCRdb lists one record per CDR3 protein. The table has around 990,000 distinct CDR3 sequences, approximately 25% seen once. This clonotype was counted only a few times. Its specificity is unknown. Germline V lookup: CDR1 SQVTM, CDR2 ANQGSEA. Trimming removed 4 bases at V and 4 bases at J, with 10 bases between. This CDR3 comprises 12 residues. The data also belong to a second study, concerning T cells of mothers and their children.

This clonotype originated in a girl between 2 and 10 years old in good health. The chain is built from TRBV29-1 and TRBJ1-1, with D uncertain. Sequencing used blood. The CDR3 loop is CSVVVWGTEAFF. The CDR3 coding sequence is TGCAGCGTTGTCGTATGGGGCACTGAAGCTTTCTTT.